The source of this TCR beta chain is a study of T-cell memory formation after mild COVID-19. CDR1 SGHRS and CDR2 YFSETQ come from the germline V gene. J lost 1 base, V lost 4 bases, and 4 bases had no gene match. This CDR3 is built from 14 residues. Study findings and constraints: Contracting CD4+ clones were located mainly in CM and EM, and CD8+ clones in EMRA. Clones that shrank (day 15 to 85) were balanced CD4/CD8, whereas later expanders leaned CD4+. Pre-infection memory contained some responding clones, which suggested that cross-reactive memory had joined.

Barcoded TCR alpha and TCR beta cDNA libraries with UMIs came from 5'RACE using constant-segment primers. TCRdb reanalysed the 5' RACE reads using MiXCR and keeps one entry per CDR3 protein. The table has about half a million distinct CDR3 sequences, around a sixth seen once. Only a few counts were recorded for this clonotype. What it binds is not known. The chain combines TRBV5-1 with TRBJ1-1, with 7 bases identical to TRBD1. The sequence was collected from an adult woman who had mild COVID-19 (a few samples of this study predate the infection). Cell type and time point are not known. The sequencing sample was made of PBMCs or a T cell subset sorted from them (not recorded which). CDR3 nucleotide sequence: TGCGCCAGCAGCCTGGGACAGTGGAACACTGAAGCTTTCTTT. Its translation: CASSLGQWNTEAFF.